What follows describes a single T cell receptor beta chain. This entry comes from a study of shared clonotypes between healthy human individuals. Germline-derived CDR1 and CDR2 are SNHLY and FYNNEI. V lost 4 bases to trimming and J lost 2 bases, with 5 bases between them. The CDR3 extends over 12 amino acids. Sequencing was performed with immunoSEQ multiplex PCR; in TCRdb, only in-frame clones are kept and a portion is missing. The sample carries approximately 340,000 clones, less than 85% recorded once. The TCR sequence derives from a man aged 25-45 years in good health. The sequencing sample was made of memory CD4+ T cells sorted from blood. Subset in this sample: CD45RA-negative fraction. The rearrangement joins TRBV2 to TRBJ2-5, with D tentatively TRBD1 (5 bases). CDR3 coding DNA: TGTGCCAGCAGTGGACAGCAAGAGACCCAGTACTTC. As protein: CASSGQQETQYF.